This T cell receptor (beta chain) was sequenced in a study of blood T cells in healthy people across ages. Turning to this clonotype: Its antigen is currently unknown.

Study-wide findings and caveats: Per million T cells, the diversity of TCR beta decreased roughly linearly as age advanced.

This CDR3 has 18 residues. Per the germline V gene, CDR1 is SEHNR and CDR2 is FQNEAQ (reference sequence). The junction had 10 bases not matched to a gene; V was cut back by 1 base and J by 4 bases. A sample-barcoded 5' primer and a J-beta primer mix were used in a second PCR of about 6 to 11 cycles. TCRdb reprocessed the 5' RACE reads via MiXCR and lists one record per CDR3 protein. The sample yields 1.5 million to 2 million distinct CDR3 sequences, about 50% seen once. Material: blood. The TCR was taken from a woman aged 40 to 49 in good health. J is TRBJ2-1 and V is TRBV7-9; 10 bases map to TRBD2. This CDR3 is CASSLGRNSGGSYNEQFF. The CDR3 nucleotides read TGTGCCAGCAGCTTAGGCCGGAATAGCGGGGGGTCTTACAATGAGCAGTTCTTC. The complete variable domain, with remaining parts taken from reference TRBV7-9 and TRBJ2-1, reads DTGVSQNPRHKITKRGQNVTFRCDPISEHNRLYWYRQTLGQGPEFLTYFQNEAQLEKSRLLSDRFSAERPKGSFSTLEIQRTEQGDSAMYLCASSLGRNSGGSYNEQFFGPGTRLTVL.